The 13 T cell receptor beta chains below all came from one sample that was sequenced in a study of control samples from healthy donors and cancer patients. Data came from immunoSEQ multiplex PCR; TCRdb stores just in-frame clones and leaves some out. The sample has some 130,000 clones, about nine tenths seen once. Sequencing input: PBMCs. These receptors were obtained from a man in his forties or fifties with head and neck cancer.

V is TRBV7-9 and J is TRBJ1-2; tentatively, D is TRBD1 (5 bases). V lost 3 bases and J 7 bases, leaving 15 bases between the germline ends. CDR1 is SEHNR and CDR2 is FQNEAQ in the germline V gene (reference sequence). The CDR3 contains 14 residues. CDR3 sequence reads: CASSFSGQGAGYTF. The CDR3 bases are TGTGCCAGCAGCTTCTCCGGTCAGGGAGCTGGCTACACCTTC. Together with reference TRBV7-9 and TRBJ1-2, the CDR3 gives the full variable domain: DTGVSQNPRHKITKRGQNVTFRCDPISEHNRLYWYRQTLGQGPEFLTYFQNEAQLEKSRLLSDRFSAERPKGSFSTLEIQRTEQGDSAMYLCASSFSGQGAGYTFGSGTRLTVV.

The CDR3 DNA follows: TGTGCCAGCAGCAAAGCGACGACAGGGGGCCCCTACGAGCAGTACTTC. Translated, it gives CASSKATTGGPYEQYF. The rearrangement links TRBV21-1 to TRBJ2-7; TRBD1, as called in the table, went unchecked against the DNA. TRBV21-1 is a listed pseudogene. The CDR3 consists of 16 residues.

This rearrangement joins TRBV6-1 to TRBJ2-7; 7 bases are a match to TRBD2. Per germline, CDR1 MNHNS and CDR2 SASEGT. The V gene end was trimmed by 2 bases and the J gene end by 3 bases; junction bases not matched to a gene: 7. The CDR3 has 15 amino acids. CDR3: CASSEPASGNYEQYF. CDR3 DNA sequence: TGTGCCAGCAGTGAACCGGCTAGCGGTAACTACGAGCAGTACTTC.

The chain is built from TRBV30 and TRBJ2-1, with TRBD1 matching 7 bases. CDR3 length equals 13 residues. Germline CDR1 GTSNPN, CDR2 SVGIG (reference sequence). J lost 2 bases, V lost 5 bases, and 3 bases had no gene match. In DNA, the CDR3 is TGTGCCTGGCTCGACAGGGCCTACAATGAGCAGTTCTTC. It codes for CAWLDRAYNEQFF.

The chain recombines TRBV7-6 with TRBJ2-3, with TRBD2 identical over 8 bases. V gave up 3 bases and J gave up 0 bases; unmatched junction bases: 8. Germline values: CDR1 SGHVS, CDR2 FNYEAQ. This CDR3 is 17 amino acids long. The CDR3 DNA sequence: TGTGCCAGCAGCTTGGTCGGGACTAGATTTAGCACAGATACGCAGTATTTT. Encoded protein: CASSLVGTRFSTDTQYF.

The CDR3 reads CASSLFDPGEVEVGEQYF. The CDR3, as DNA: TGTGCCAGCAGCTTGTTCGACCCTGGGGAGGTGGAGGTGGGGGAGCAGTACTTC. V usage is TRBV7-2 and J usage is TRBJ2-7, with D possibly TRBD2 on 6 matching bases. CDR3 length: 18 residues. The germline V gene encodes CDR1 SGHTA and CDR2 FQGNSA. Trimming shortened V by 3 bases and J by 7 bases, and 28 bases separated the two germline ends.

J is TRBJ2-5 and V is TRBV15; no reliable D call. The V end was cut by 1 base, the J end by 0 bases, with 6 bases between. In germline, CDR1 is LNHNV, CDR2 YYDKDF (reference sequence). This CDR3 has 14 amino acids. This chain's CDR3 is CATSRVADQETQYF. CDR3 DNA sequence: TGTGCCACCAGCAGAGTTGCGGACCAAGAGACCCAGTACTTC. Drawing the rest from reference TRBV15 and TRBJ2-5, the complete variable domain is DAMVIQNPRYQVTQFGKPVTLSCSQTLNHNVMYWYQQKSSQAPKLLFHYYDKDFNNEADTPDNFQSRRPNTSFCFLDIRSPGLGDTAMYLCATSRVADQETQYFGPGTRLLVL.

V usage is TRBV14 and J usage is TRBJ2-7; D is perhaps TRBD1 (6 bases). The germline V gene encodes CDR1 SGHDN and CDR2 FVKESK. CDR3 length: 16 residues. Trimming left V 3 bases short and J 0 bases short, with 15 bases between. The CDR3 region is CASSHQTGAGSYEQYF. The CDR3 DNA reads as TGTGCCAGCAGCCATCAGACAGGAGCTGGCTCCTACGAGCAGTACTTC.

The chain links TRBV29-1 to TRBJ2-1; 7 bases fit TRBD1. The CDR3 totals 13 residues. Germline-derived CDR1 and CDR2 are SQVTM and ANQGSEA. With 7 bases clipped from V and 8 bases from J, the junction kept 11 bases outside the gene matches. The CDR3 region is CSAARTGADEQFF. The CDR3 coding sequence is TGCAGCGCCGCGCGAACAGGGGCGGATGAGCAGTTCTTC.

The rearrangement joins TRBV30 to TRBJ1-2; the D gene is possibly TRBD1 (6 bases). Deletions cut 8 bases from V and 0 bases from J, with 16 bases between. Germline CDR1 reads GTSNPN; CDR2 reads SVGIG (reference sequence). This CDR3 is built from 14 residues. DNA for the CDR3: TGTGCCGGACCCGCTGGACAGTCTAACTATGGCTACACCTTC. Translation gives CAGPAGQSNYGYTF.

The CDR3 region has the DNA TGTGCCAGCAGTTTTCCCCTAGGAAGGGAGACCCAGTACTTC. This sequence encodes CASSFPLGRETQYF. The chain carries TRBV28 and TRBJ2-5; D ambiguous. The CDR3 runs to 14 residues. CDR1 MDHEN and CDR2 SYDVKM come from the germline V gene. With 3 bases removed from V and 5 bases from J, the gap between germline ends came to 13 bases.

The rearrangement links TRBV28 to TRBJ2-3; 8 bases fit TRBD2. This CDR3 has 15 residues. Germline V gives CDR1 MDHEN, CDR2 SYDVKM. Trimming took 5 bases from V and 3 from J; bases not matched to a gene: 7. In DNA, the CDR3 is TGTGCCAGCAGTGCACCCGGGACTAGAACAGATACGCAGTATTTT. Translation gives CASSAPGTRTDTQYF.

This rearrangement joins TRBV14 to TRBJ2-1; 10 bases align to TRBD2. V gave up 3 bases and J gave up 9 bases; unmatched junction bases: 14. CDR3 length: 17 amino acids. CDR1 is SGHDN and CDR2 is FVKESK in the germline V gene. CDR3 in DNA: TGTGCCAGCAGCCACCTCTCAGCGGGAGGGCGCAGGTTTGAGCAGTTCTTC. Its translation is CASSHLSAGGRRFEQFF.